A single TCR beta chain is shown here with its context. Different DNA sequences within this sample yield the same CDR3. Trimming removed 7 bases at V and 5 bases at J, with 14 bases between. There are 13 residues in the CDR3. Methods used by the authors: Amplification with reference gene primers provided the estimates of nucleated cell counts. Measured with immunoSEQ multiplex PCR; TCRdb has only the in-frame clones, and not every one. V and J calls plus clone size are reproduced from that table; the DNA served to infer D and trimming. The table lists about 430,000 clones, approximately 92% of them singletons. The study assigned cohorts using participant-reported clinical history. This sample was included in a study of blood T cell repertoires in COVID-19. Turning to the study itself: The analysed material was cDNA or gDNA that came from T cells, B-cell-depleted T cells, or PBMCs.

Sequencing input: PBMCs or T cells enriched from blood (not recorded which). The receptor's source is a man aged 30 to 45 who had recovered from COVID-19. The chain joins TRBV12-3 or TRBV12-4 to TRBJ1-1; tentatively, D is TRBD1 (5 bases). This CDR3 reads CASTPGGGTEAFF. The CDR3 region has the DNA TGTGCCAGCACCCCCGGGGGGGGTACTGAAGCTTTCTTT.